A single sample is the source of the 30 T cell receptor beta chains below, sequenced in a study of T cells in Graves' hyperthyroidism and ophthalmopathy. RNA transcripts gave rise to amplified TCR beta CDR3 regions. The TCR CDR3 was amplified in a first-round RT-PCR using the HTBI primer set. TCRdb processed the multiplex PCR reads anew with MiXCR; each CDR3 protein has one entry. Here the sample spans 450,000 to 700,000 distinct CDR3 sequences, about 45% being singletons. Sequenced material: peripheral blood or thyroid tissue (not recorded which). All receptors derive from an adult woman with Graves' disease, either hyperthyroidism or ophthalmopathy (not recorded which).

This clonotype was seen ten or more times. The chain uses TRBV5-1 and TRBJ2-7; perhaps D is TRBD1 or TRBD2 (6 bases each). The CDR3 has 16 amino acids. CDR1 and CDR2 (germline): SGHRS, YFSETQ. The germline V and J ends were trimmed by 3 bases and 7 bases, with 23 bases remaining between them. The CDR3 spells CASSSQGGRDGQEQYF. CDR3 in DNA: TGCGCCAGCAGCTCCCAAGGGGGGCGGGACGGTCAGGAGCAGTACTTC.

This clonotype occurred a few times. This chain joins TRBV7-8 and TRBJ1-4; 8 bases line up with TRBD1. Germline CDR1 and CDR2: SGHVS and FQNEAQ. The V gene end was trimmed by 5 bases and the J gene end by 10 bases; junction bases not matched to a gene: 9. This CDR3 spans 14 amino acids. The CDR3 DNA reads as TGTGCCAGCAGCCTGGGACAGGAGATAGGAAAACTGTTTTTT. Encoded protein: CASSLGQEIGKLFF.

The chain employs TRBV7-9 and TRBJ1-1; no firm D call. CDR1 is SEHNR and CDR2 is FQNEAQ in the germline V gene (reference sequence). The ends were cut back, 5 bases at V and 4 bases at J, with 14 bases in the middle. This CDR3 comprises 14 residues. In nucleotides, the CDR3 is TGTGCCAGCAGCCCCAACACCGGGGTCACTGAAGCTTTCTTT. Its translation: CASSPNTGVTEAFF.

V usage is TRBV7-2 and J usage is TRBJ2-5; possible D gene TRBD1, 6 bases. Germline V lookup: CDR1 SGHTA, CDR2 FQGNSA. The CDR3 totals 15 residues. Trimming took off 1 base at V and 5 bases at J, with 14 bases between the two ends. The CDR3 reads CASSLVGTQGETQYF. The DNA of the CDR3 is TGTGCCAGCAGCTTAGTGGGTACCCAGGGGGAGACCCAGTACTTC.

The chain links TRBV7-9 to TRBJ2-5; 11 bases are shared with TRBD1. CDR1 and CDR2 (germline): SEHNR, FQNEAQ (reference sequence). The CDR3 is made up of 15 amino acids. V shed 1 base, J shed 3 bases, and the junction held 1 base outside the gene matches. The CDR3: CASSLEGQGEETQYF. The DNA of the CDR3 is TGTGCCAGCAGCTTAGAGGGACAGGGGGAAGAGACCCAGTACTTC.

This clonotype was seen many times. This rearrangement joins TRBV3-1 to TRBJ2-5; D not certain. The CDR3 length is 11 residues. CDR1 is LGHDT, CDR2 YNNKEL, per germline (reference sequence). The V end lost 2 bases, the J end lost 7 bases, and 5 bases lay between the germline ends. Here the CDR3 reads CASSQSWTQYF. CDR3 in DNA: TGTGCCAGCAGCCAATCCTGGACCCAGTACTTC.

This clonotype was detected many times. The chain has TRBV3-1 and TRBJ1-2; 8 nucleotides line up with TRBD1. V lost 4 bases and J lost 3; bases outside the gene matches: 7. Germline-derived CDR1 and CDR2 are LGHDT and YNNKEL (reference sequence). The CDR3 sequence is 15 residues long. The chain's CDR3 is CASSPDPTGDYGYTF. The CDR3 DNA sequence: TGTGCCAGCAGCCCCGATCCGACAGGGGACTATGGCTACACCTTC.

This chain uses TRBV15 with TRBJ2-2; the D gene is possibly TRBD1 (6 bases). V lost 1 base and J lost 3, with 18 bases in between. The CDR3 extends over 18 amino acids. Germline V gene data show CDR1 as LNHNV and CDR2 as YYDKDF (reference sequence). CDR3 nucleotides: TGTGCCACCAGCAGAGGAGGGATGGGGGCATTCGACACCGGGGAGCTGTTTTTT. This sequence encodes CATSRGGMGAFDTGELFF.

V gene TRBV28 combines with J gene TRBJ1-1; D unresolved. Per germline, CDR1 MDHEN and CDR2 SYDVKM. V lost 2 bases to trimming and J lost 6 bases, with 4 bases between them. The CDR3 is made up of 11 amino acids. The CDR3 protein is CASSLSSEAFF. The CDR3 bases are TGTGCCAGCAGTTTAAGCTCTGAAGCTTTCTTT.

This clonotype has ten or more counts. The chain links TRBV7-9 to TRBJ2-2; D is uncertain. The CDR3 is made up of 14 amino acids. Germline lookup yields CDR1 SEHNR and CDR2 FQNEAQ (reference sequence). The V end was cut by 6 bases, the J end by 4 bases, with 12 bases between. The CDR3 DNA sequence: TGTGCCAGCAGTGAGGAGCGAGTCACCGGGGAGCTGTTTTTT. It specifies CASSEERVTGELFF. The full variable domain, with the rest looked up from reference TRBV7-9 and TRBJ2-2, is DTGVSQNPRHKITKRGQNVTFRCDPISEHNRLYWYRQTLGQGPEFLTYFQNEAQLEKSRLLSDRFSAERPKGSFSTLEIQRTEQGDSAMYLCASSEERVTGELFFGEGSRLTVL.

Note on this clonotype: Here the CDR3 omits its conserved ending phenylalanine or tryptophan, so a read error is the likely source. The chain combines TRBV10-3 with TRBJ1-2; 9 bases align to TRBD1. Germline V gene lookup returns CDR1 ENHRY and CDR2 SYGVKD. The V and J ends lost 4 bases and 5 bases, in that order; junction bases with no gene match: 2. This CDR3 region has 13 residues. In DNA form, the CDR3 reads TGTGCCATCAGTGGTGGGACAGGGTATGGCTACACCCTC. Translation gives CAISGGTGYGYTL.

For the CDR3, the DNA is TGTGCCAGCAGCTTAAGAGACACTAATGAAAAACTGTTTTTT. Encoded protein: CASSLRDTNEKLFF. The chain recombines TRBV7-2 with TRBJ1-4; D is uncertain. Trimming removed 2 bases from V and 2 bases from J, with 6 bases in between. The CDR3 is made up of 14 amino acids. CDR1 SGHTA and CDR2 FQGNSA come from the germline V gene. Supplemented by reference TRBV7-2 and TRBJ1-4, the full variable domain reads GAGVSQSPSNKVTEKGKDVELRCDPISGHTALYWYRQSLGQGLEFLIYFQGNSAPDKSGLPSDRFSAERTGGSVSTLTIQRTQQEDSAVYLCASSLRDTNEKLFFGSGTQLSVL.

This clonotype was seen ten or more times. The gene calls are TRBV11-2 and TRBJ1-6; no definite D call. The V gene's germline CDR1 is SGHAT and CDR2 FQNNGV. The V end was cut by 1 base, the J end by 11 bases, with 30 bases between. CDR3 length equals 20 residues. CDR3 bases: TGTGCCAGCAGCTTAGCGTCCGGGTTCATTGGCTACCAAAGGGTTCCACCCCTCCACTTT. This encodes CASSLASGFIGYQRVPPLHF.

This sequence joins TRBV20-1 and TRBJ1-2; tentative D call: TRBD1 (6 bases). The CDR3 spans 12 residues. The ends were cut back, 3 bases at V and 12 bases at J, with 17 bases in the middle. Germline V gene data show CDR1 as DFQATT and CDR2 as SNEGSKA (reference sequence). CDR3 nucleotides: TGCAGTGCTAGTAGCGGGGGCTCTGGAAACACCTTC. It is translated as CSASSGGSGNTF.

With regard to this clonotype: This clone may be a read error of a much larger clone one base away. The CDR3 end shows no conserved phenylalanine or tryptophan, and so a read error is likely. This chain connects TRBV20-1 to TRBJ2-7; no firm D call. Trimming left V 2 bases short and J 4 bases short, with 24 bases between. The CDR3 runs 17 residues. Germline-derived CDR1 and CDR2 are DFQATT and SNEGSKA (reference sequence). CDR3 protein: CSARPARVGLALYEQYL. CDR3 sequence (DNA): TGCAGTGCTAGACCCGCCCGGGTAGGTCTGGCTCTGTACGAGCAGTACCTC.

This chain links TRBV13 with TRBJ2-7; 10 nucleotides agree with TRBD2. CDR1 is PRHDT, CDR2 FYEKMQ, per germline (reference sequence). The CDR3 covers 13 residues. V dropped 7 bases and J dropped 6; count of bases not matched to a gene: 6. In DNA form, the CDR3 reads TGTGCCAGCAAACAAGCGGGAGGGGTCGAGCAGTACTTC. Amino acid sequence: CASKQAGGVEQYF.

The rearrangement uses TRBV14 and TRBJ2-2; D perhaps matches TRBD2 (6 bases). The CDR3 totals 16 residues. Germline V gene lookup returns CDR1 SGHDN and CDR2 FVKESK. The ends were cut back, 2 bases at V and 3 bases at J, with 13 bases in the middle. CDR3 protein: CASSQPGTRHTGELFF. CDR3 coding DNA: TGTGCCAGCAGCCAACCCGGGACTCGCCACACCGGGGAGCTGTTTTTT.

This clonotype was recorded many times. The CDR3 is CSAKPGTLRGETQYF. CDR3 nucleotides: TGCAGTGCGAAACCCGGGACCTTACGGGGGGAGACCCAGTACTTC. This chain connects TRBV20-1 to TRBJ2-5; D may be TRBD2 (6 bases). The germline CDR1 and CDR2 sequences are DFQATT and SNEGSKA (reference sequence). CDR3 length equals 15 residues. Trimming removed 6 bases from V and 5 bases from J, with 22 bases in between.

V gene TRBV7-6 combines with J gene TRBJ2-7, with D tentatively TRBD1 or TRBD2 (6 bases each). Germline values: CDR1 SGHVS, CDR2 FNYEAQ. The CDR3 sequence is 15 residues long. Trimming took off 0 bases at V and 4 bases at J, with 13 bases between the two ends. The CDR3 DNA reads TGTGCCAGCAGCTTAGCCGGGGGCGTGGATTACGAGCAGTACTTC. Its protein product is CASSLAGGVDYEQYF.

The chain carries TRBV28 and TRBJ1-5, with D tentatively TRBD1 (5 bases). This CDR3 comprises 15 residues. V lost 1 base and J 7 bases, leaving 14 bases between the germline ends. From germline, CDR1 is MDHEN and CDR2 SYDVKM. CDR3 coding DNA: TGTGCCAGCAGTTTATTCGGGGGAATGGGACAGCCCCAGCATTTT. This gives the protein CASSLFGGMGQPQHF.

This clonotype was observed at least ten times. The chain carries TRBV6-5 and TRBJ1-2, with a tentative D call TRBD1 (6 bases). Trimming took 5 bases from V and 4 from J, leaving 14 bases between them. The CDR3 is 14 amino acids. Germline CDR1 reads MNHEY; CDR2 reads SVGAGI. The CDR3, as DNA: TGTGCCAGCAGTCCACGGACAGCGGGCTATGGCTACACCTTC. This codes for CASSPRTAGYGYTF.

This clonotype was recorded a few times. The chain combines TRBV2 with TRBJ2-1; D perhaps matches TRBD2 (6 bases). Germline loops: CDR1 SNHLY, CDR2 FYNNEI. This CDR3 comprises 12 residues. Trimming took off 7 bases at V and 14 bases at J, with 18 bases between the two ends. The CDR3 bases are TGTGCCAGCAAGGGGCGGGAAATTCGTGAGTTCTTC. This sequence encodes CASKGREIREFF.

This clonotype occurred many times. This chain uses TRBV20-1 with TRBJ2-7; D is possibly TRBD1 (6 bases). V was cut by 3 bases and J by 3 bases, with 15 bases left in between. This CDR3 contains 14 residues. Per the germline V gene, CDR1 is DFQATT and CDR2 is SNEGSKA (reference sequence). DNA of the CDR3: TGCAGTGCTAGTCTGACAGGCGGACTCTACGAGCAGTACTTC. Its translation: CSASLTGGLYEQYF.

This clonotype was counted between two and nine times. This chain joins TRBV19 and TRBJ1-2; TRBD1 aligns across 9 bases. J was trimmed by 6 bases and V by 4 bases; bases with no gene match: 6. Germline-derived CDR1 and CDR2 are LNHDA and SQIVND (reference sequence). This CDR3 is 14 amino acids long. CDR3 amino acids: CASSTDRGGHGYTF. CDR3 nucleotide sequence: TGTGCCAGTAGTACGGACAGGGGTGGCCATGGCTACACCTTC. The variable domain in full, with the rest retrieved from reference TRBV19 and TRBJ1-2, is DGGITQSPKYLFRKEGQNVTLSCEQNLNHDAMYWYRQDPGQGLRLIYYSQIVNDFQKGDIAEGYSVSREKKESFPLTVTSAQKNPTAFYLCASSTDRGGHGYTFGSGTRLTVV.

This clonotype was seen at least ten times. The chain recombines TRBV2 with TRBJ1-6; D gene ambiguous. Looked up from germline, CDR1 is SNHLY and CDR2 is FYNNEI. V lost 8 bases to trimming and J lost 5 bases, with 10 bases between them. The CDR3 covers 13 residues. CDR3 DNA sequence: TGTGCCAGCCAGGAGGCGCATAATTCACCCCTCCACTTT. It specifies CASQEAHNSPLHF.

This clonotype was found many times. The rearrangement links TRBV10-3 to TRBJ2-2; D not resolved. The CDR3 has 16 amino acids. The ends were cut back, 5 bases at V and 5 bases at J, with 18 bases in the middle. Germline CDR1 is ENHRY and CDR2 is SYGVKD. Here the CDR3 reads CAISNPREVGTGELFF. The CDR3 nucleotides are TGTGCCATCAGTAACCCCCGAGAGGTGGGGACCGGGGAGCTGTTTTTT.

The rearrangement uses TRBV12-3 or TRBV12-4 and TRBJ1-5; no clear D. Deletions cut 5 bases from V and 12 bases from J, with 23 bases between. This CDR3 region has 15 residues. This CDR3 reads CASSEAERQQTRQHF. For the CDR3, the DNA is TGTGCCAGCAGTGAAGCGGAGCGCCAGCAGACACGCCAGCATTTT.

The chain is built from TRBV5-1 and TRBJ1-3, with D possibly being TRBD1 (5 bases). Germline assignment: CDR1 SGHRS and CDR2 YFSETQ. Trimming left V 0 bases short and J 6 bases short, with 10 bases between. The CDR3 length is 14 residues. DNA of the CDR3: TGCGCCAGCAGCTTGGCCTTGGGGGAAAACACCATATATTTT. Protein sequence: CASSLALGENTIYF.

This rearrangement joins TRBV5-1 to TRBJ1-2; D gene uncertain. CDR3 length equals 13 residues. Looked up from germline, CDR1 is SGHRS and CDR2 is YFSETQ. Trimming removed 6 bases from V and 12 bases from J, with 21 bases in between. The CDR3 region is CASTEAANTGDTF. CDR3 DNA sequence: TGCGCCAGCACTGAGGCAGCGAACACCGGGGACACCTTC.

This clonotype was seen many times. The gene calls are TRBV27 and TRBJ1-6; a possible D gene is TRBD1 (6 bases). Germline-derived CDR1 and CDR2 are MNHEY and SMNVEV (reference sequence). This CDR3 spans 14 amino acids. V was cut by 3 bases and J by 10 bases, with 13 bases left in between. The CDR3 bases are TGTGCCAGCAGTTTCGGACAGATAGGGTCACCCCTCCACTTT. Its protein product is CASSFGQIGSPLHF.